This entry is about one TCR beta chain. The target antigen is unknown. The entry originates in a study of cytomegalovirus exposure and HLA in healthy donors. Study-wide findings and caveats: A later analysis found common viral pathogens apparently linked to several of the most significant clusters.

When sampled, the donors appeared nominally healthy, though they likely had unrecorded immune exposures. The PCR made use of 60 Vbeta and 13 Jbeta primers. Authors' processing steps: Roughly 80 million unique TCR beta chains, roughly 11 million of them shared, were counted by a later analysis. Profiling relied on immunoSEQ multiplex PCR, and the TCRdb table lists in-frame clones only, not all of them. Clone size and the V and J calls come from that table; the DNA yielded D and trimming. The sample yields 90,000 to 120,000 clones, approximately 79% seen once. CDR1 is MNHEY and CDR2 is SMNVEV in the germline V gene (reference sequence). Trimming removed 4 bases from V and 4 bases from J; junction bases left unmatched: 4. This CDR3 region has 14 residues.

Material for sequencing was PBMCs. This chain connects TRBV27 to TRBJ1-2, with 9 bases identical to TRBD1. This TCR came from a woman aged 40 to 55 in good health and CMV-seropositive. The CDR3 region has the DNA TGTGCCAGCAGTTCCGGACAGGGGAGCTATGGCTACACCTTC. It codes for CASSSGQGSYGYTF.